These 24 T cell receptor beta chains share one sample of origin, sequenced in a study of identical twins. TCRdb reprocessed the 5' RACE reads with MiXCR, giving one entry per CDR3 protein. The table has about 730,000 distinct CDR3 sequences, roughly 20% seen once; the top ten hold around 4.5%. The sample was also linked to a second study, of T cells expressing NK-cell markers.

Sample: PBMCs. The receptors come from a woman under 30 in good health.

This clonotype appeared many times. The gene calls are TRBV29-1 and TRBJ2-3; 9 nucleotides align to TRBD2. Germline V gives CDR1 SQVTM, CDR2 ANQGSEA. CDR3 length: 14 amino acids. J gave up 4 bases and V 3 bases, and 5 bases lay outside the gene matches. CDR3 protein: CSVDLAGFADTQYF. The CDR3 DNA sequence: TGCAGCGTTGATCTAGCGGGGTTCGCAGATACGCAGTATTTT.

V is TRBV5-1 and J is TRBJ2-1, with 8 bases aligning to TRBD2. V shed 4 bases, J shed 7 bases, and the junction held 10 bases outside the gene matches. The CDR3 contains 15 residues. Germline V CDR1 and CDR2: SGHRS, YFSETQ. The CDR3 region has the DNA TGCGCCAGCAGCCCGGGGGGGGGCCTGGGTAATGAGCAGTTCTTC. This encodes CASSPGGGLGNEQFF.

This chain joins TRBV9 and TRBJ1-1; TRBD1 matches at 10 bases. Trimming at V came to 6 bases and at J to 0 bases, leaving 17 bases not matched to a gene. Germline-derived CDR1 and CDR2 are SGDLS and YYNGEE. The CDR3 spans 19 residues. CDR3 DNA: TGTGCCAGCACGCGGAGATGTCGGGACAGGGGCTGCGTGAACACTGAAGCTTTCTTT. Its translation is CASTRRCRDRGCVNTEAFF.

This clonotype appeared a few times. The rearrangement links TRBV2 to TRBJ2-7; D might be TRBD1 or TRBD2, each matching 5 bases. Trimming removed 0 bases at V and 10 bases at J, with 13 bases between. Germline loops: CDR1 SNHLY, CDR2 FYNNEI. This CDR3 comprises 13 residues. CDR3 region: CASSEALGGDQYF. The CDR3 coding sequence is TGTGCCAGCAGTGAAGCGCTTGGGGGTGATCAGTACTTC.

The table lists this clonotype with a few counts. The V and J genes are TRBV4-3 and TRBJ2-7; D gene uncertain. The CDR3 covers 15 residues. Trimming took off 1 base at V and 2 bases at J, with 12 bases between the two ends. Germline V gene data show CDR1 as LGHNA and CDR2 as YSLEER. The chain's CDR3 is CASSQGTTLTYEQYF. CDR3 DNA sequence: TGCGCCAGCAGCCAAGGGACGACACTAACCTACGAGCAGTACTTC.

In this sample, this clonotype turned up a few times. The rearrangement uses TRBV7-3 and TRBJ2-5; a possible D gene is TRBD1 (5 bases). Germline V CDR1 and CDR2: SGHTA, FQGTGA. Trimming took 1 base from V and 5 from J, leaving 14 bases between them. CDR3 length equals 15 residues. CDR3 region: CASSLIGDEAETQYF. The CDR3 region has the DNA TGTGCCAGCAGCTTAATAGGGGATGAGGCGGAGACCCAGTACTTC.

The sample holds a few counts of this clonotype. V usage is TRBV5-5 and J usage is TRBJ1-2; 7 bases fit TRBD1. The CDR3 is 14 residues long. V shed 2 bases, J shed 8 bases, and the junction held 9 bases outside the gene matches. Germline V lookup: CDR1 SGHKS, CDR2 YYEKEE (reference sequence). The CDR3 here is CASSFGQDAWGYTF. Written as DNA, the CDR3 is TGTGCCAGCAGCTTCGGACAGGATGCTTGGGGCTACACCTTC. The full variable domain, with the rest looked up from reference TRBV5-5 and TRBJ1-2, is DAGVTQSPTHLIKTRGQQVTLRCSPISGHKSVSWYQQVLGQGPQFIFQYYEKEERGRGNFPDRFSARQFPNYSSELNVNALLLGDSALYLCASSFGQDAWGYTFGSGTRLTVV.

This chain joins TRBV3-1 and TRBJ2-3, with D hard to call. CDR1 LGHDT and CDR2 YNNKEL come from the germline V gene (reference sequence). The CDR3 consists of 12 residues. V was pared by 1 base and J by 5 bases, with 4 bases between. DNA of the CDR3: TGTGCCAGCAGCCAAGTAGTAGATACGCAGTATTTT. Its protein is CASSQVVDTQYF.

This clonotype was observed a few times. The chain carries TRBV7-2 and TRBJ2-2; a weak D match, TRBD2 (5 bases). CDR3 length: 15 residues. Germline V CDR1 and CDR2: SGHTA, FQGNSA. The V and J ends lost 5 bases and 5 bases respectively, with 15 bases between them. CDR3: CASSRSGGRTGELFF. The CDR3 DNA follows: TGTGCCAGCAGCCGAAGCGGAGGACGGACCGGGGAGCTGTTTTTT.

In its sample, this clonotype was seen a few times. The chain is built from TRBV2 and TRBJ2-1; the match to TRBD2 covers 12 bases. From germline, CDR1 is SNHLY and CDR2 FYNNEI. The V and J ends lost 4 bases and 7 bases, in that order; junction bases with no gene match: 8. CDR3 length: 16 residues. Here the CDR3 DNA reads TGTGCCAGCAGTGTTAAGACTAGCGGGAGACTGAATGAGCAGTTCTTC. It encodes CASSVKTSGRLNEQFF.

V is TRBV15 and J is TRBJ2-1, with no clear D. Trimming left V 1 base short and J 5 bases short, with 12 bases between. The CDR3 has 15 amino acids. Germline-derived CDR1 and CDR2 are LNHNV and YYDKDF (reference sequence). The CDR3 bases are TGTGCCACCAGCAGAGTCGGTTCCCGGGACAATGAGCAGTTCTTC. Its translation is CATSRVGSRDNEQFF.

V is TRBV6-5 and J is TRBJ2-1; D remains ambiguous. V lost 4 bases and J lost 9, with 19 bases in between. Per the germline V gene, CDR1 is MNHEY and CDR2 is SVGAGI. This CDR3 has 15 residues. DNA of the CDR3: TGTGCCAGCAGTTCTTCAAGGCCCTCGGCAACTGAGCAGTTCTTC. Its translation is CASSSSRPSATEQFF.

This clonotype was seen a few times. The gene calls are TRBV6-2 or TRBV6-3 and TRBJ2-5, with unresolved D. The V and J ends lost 2 bases and 4 bases respectively, with 14 bases between them. In germline, CDR1 is MNHEY, CDR2 SVGEGT. This CDR3 has 15 residues. In DNA, the CDR3 is TGTGCCAGCAGTTACAACGGGCATAGTGGAGAGACCCAGTACTTC. Protein product: CASSYNGHSGETQYF.

The table lists this clonotype with a few counts. V gene TRBV7-2 combines with J gene TRBJ2-5; 12 bases agree with TRBD2. The germline CDR1 and CDR2 sequences are SGHTA and FQGNSA. The CDR3 runs 16 residues. V was clipped by 1 base and J by 6 bases; unmatched bases: 6. The CDR3 region has the DNA TGTGCCAGCAGCTTAGGGACTAGCGGGACGGGGAAGACCCAGTACTTC. Amino acids: CASSLGTSGTGKTQYF.

This clonotype was seen more than once but under ten times. This chain connects TRBV4-1 to TRBJ2-3; TRBD2 matches 7 bases. V shed 1 base and J 4 bases; nucleotides not matched to a gene: 5. There are 15 residues in the CDR3. The germline V gene encodes CDR1 MGHRA and CDR2 YSYEKL. The CDR3 here is CASSQGSGGPDTQYF. The CDR3 DNA follows: TGCGCCAGCAGCCAAGGGTCGGGGGGACCAGATACGCAGTATTTT.

Only a few counts were recorded for this clonotype. The J gene is TRBJ2-4, the V gene TRBV12-3 or TRBV12-4; TRBD1 or TRBD2 may be the D gene (5 bases each). Trimming cost V 3 bases and J 0 bases, with 15 bases left between them. This CDR3 contains 17 residues. CDR3 in DNA: TGTGCCAGCAGTTTGGGGGTAGCCGGGTTAGCCAAAAACATTCAGTACTTC. Its translation is CASSLGVAGLAKNIQYF.

This clonotype showed up just a few times. The chain employs TRBV5-1 and TRBJ2-7, with TRBD2 as a possible D gene (6 bases). V was trimmed by 5 bases and J by 9 bases, leaving 24 bases between them. The CDR3 runs to 15 residues. The germline gives CDR1 SGHRS, CDR2 YFSETQ. The CDR3 region is CASRPTGTEFGGQYF. Written as DNA, the CDR3 is TGCGCCAGCAGACCCACCGGGACTGAATTCGGGGGGCAGTACTTC.

This chain links TRBV12-3 or TRBV12-4 with TRBJ2-3; 9 positions agree with TRBD1. The trim removed 3 bases at V and 1 base at J, leaving 17 bases unmatched. The CDR3 length is 20 residues. CDR3 residues: CASSFSLGTGKEWGTDTQYF. CDR3 in DNA: TGTGCCAGCAGTTTTTCACTCGGGACAGGGAAGGAGTGGGGCACAGATACGCAGTATTTT.

This clonotype was picked up a small number of times. The chain recombines TRBV20-1 with TRBJ1-1, with no clear D. Looked up from germline, CDR1 is DFQATT and CDR2 is SNEGSKA (reference sequence). The V and J ends lost 1 base and 5 bases respectively, with 8 bases between them. The CDR3 consists of 12 residues. CDR3 nucleotide sequence: TGCAGTGCTAGAGTAGGGAGGACTGAAGCTTTCTTT. Translated: CSARVGRTEAFF.

The chain employs TRBV12-3 or TRBV12-4 and TRBJ2-1; D unresolved. The V end lost 2 bases, the J end lost 1 base, and 15 bases lay between the germline ends. The CDR3 sequence is 17 residues long. Here the CDR3 DNA reads TGTGCCAGCAGTTTACTTGCGGACGGCAGTTCCTACAATGAGCAGTTCTTC. This codes for CASSLLADGSSYNEQFF.

This clonotype has just a few counts. The chain recombines TRBV20-1 with TRBJ2-3; 12 positions agree with TRBD2. V gave up 6 bases and J gave up 5 bases; unmatched junction bases: 12. CDR1 is DFQATT and CDR2 is SNEGSKA in the germline V gene (reference sequence). The CDR3 loop spans 16 amino acids. CDR3 nucleotides: TGCAGTGCCACCACCCTGCTAGCGGGGGGGTTAGATACGCAGTATTTT. As protein: CSATTLLAGGLDTQYF.

V is TRBV12-3 or TRBV12-4 and J is TRBJ2-1, with 9 bases that match TRBD1. V lost 3 bases and J lost 7; bases outside the gene matches: 10. This CDR3 spans 16 amino acids. This CDR3 is CASSLRGQGPGNEQFF. CDR3 in DNA: TGTGCCAGCAGTTTGAGGGGACAGGGACCGGGGAATGAGCAGTTCTTC.

This clonotype has just a few counts. V gene TRBV12-3 or TRBV12-4 combines with J gene TRBJ2-1; no firm D call. V lost 1 base and J lost 4, with 5 bases in between. The CDR3 loop spans 13 amino acids. CDR3 bases: TGTGCCAGCAGTTTAGACAAGTACAATGAGCAGTTCTTC. It yields the protein CASSLDKYNEQFF.

The chain couples TRBV20-1 to TRBJ2-7; D gene ambiguous. V was cut by 6 bases and J by 0 bases, with 15 bases left in between. CDR1 is DFQATT and CDR2 is SNEGSKA in the germline V gene (reference sequence). The CDR3 consists of 14 residues. CDR3 DNA sequence: TGCAGTGCCCTCCGGGCGACCTACTCCTACGAGCAGTACTTC. Its translation: CSALRATYSYEQYF.